These 21 T cell receptor beta chains share one sample of origin, sequenced in a study of CXCR3-negative and CXCR3-positive naive CD8 T cells. Study-wide points: More hydrophobic TRB CDR3s were found in CXCR3-positive naive cells than in CXCR3-negative naive cells.

These TCRs' antigens remain unknown. All TRB cDNA libraries came from 5' RACE performed with UMI labels. TCRdb reanalyzed the 5' RACE reads and collapses them to one entry per CDR3 protein, without DNA. Its table records nearly 110,000 distinct CDR3 sequences. Material: naive CXCR3+ CD8+ T cells from blood. Regarding subset: CD45RO-CCR7+CD27+CD95- naive CD8+ T cells expressing CXCR3 (TNR3+). All receptors come from a human donor in good health. Some clones in this sample may be carry-over from other donors' samples.

The CDR3 reads CASSLLRLAGASVQETQYF. V usage is TRBV7-9 and J usage is TRBJ2-5; no DNA is available, so the TRBD2 call from TCRdb remains unchecked. Per germline, CDR1 SEHNR and CDR2 FQNEAQ (reference sequence). This CDR3 has 19 residues.

V usage is TRBV9 and J usage is TRBJ2-2; no DNA is available, so the TRBD1 call from TCRdb remains unchecked. CDR1 is SGDLS, CDR2 YYNGEE, per germline. The CDR3 covers 14 residues. CDR3 in amino acids: CASSGVANTGELFF.

The chain has TRBV7-6 and TRBJ2-7; TCRdb's D call, TRBD2, is unchecked because there is no DNA. The germline gives CDR1 SGHVS, CDR2 FNYEAQ. The CDR3 consists of 13 residues. The chain's CDR3 is CASSPSILGEQYF.

The chain links TRBV6-5 to TRBJ2-1; TCRdb gives TRBD1 as the D gene, but with no DNA this cannot be confirmed. Germline-derived CDR1 and CDR2 are MNHEY and SVGAGI. The CDR3 extends over 12 amino acids. The CDR3 here is CAIGQGTLEQFF.

The J gene is TRBJ2-5, the V gene TRBV9; TCRdb's D call of TRBD2 is untestable without DNA. The CDR3 spans 19 residues. The germline V gene encodes CDR1 SGDLS and CDR2 YYNGEE. CDR3 loop: CASSPHAVTSGGEMETQYF.

The chain joins TRBV7-7 to TRBJ2-1; TCRdb reports TRBD2, a call that lacks DNA to check it against. Germline CDR1 and CDR2: SSHAT and FNYEAQ (reference sequence). The CDR3 loop spans 15 amino acids. CDR3 sequence: CASSLGSGGVNEQFF.

The V call is TRBV29-1, the J call TRBJ2-5; TCRdb returns TRBD1, unconfirmable since there is no DNA. The CDR3 sequence is 15 residues long. Germline V lookup: CDR1 SQVTM, CDR2 ANQGSEA. The CDR3: CSVEEGGGLGETQYF.

The V call is TRBV12-3 or TRBV12-4, the J call TRBJ1-1. The CDR3 is 14 residues long. The chain's CDR3 is CASSEGPRNTEAFF.

The V gene is TRBV7-8, the J gene TRBJ2-1; TCRdb proposes TRBD2, but this gene call is untestable without DNA. The CDR3 sequence is 14 residues long. Germline assignment: CDR1 SGHVS and CDR2 FQNEAQ. The CDR3 loop reads CASSLSESRNEQFF.

V gene TRBV25-1 combines with J gene TRBJ2-1; without DNA, the TCRdb call of TRBD2 cannot be checked. This CDR3 is built from 14 residues. Germline lookup yields CDR1 MGHDK and CDR2 SYGVNS. The CDR3 spells CASSRLAGDNEQFF.

This sequence joins TRBV10-3 and TRBJ2-1. The CDR3 totals 11 residues. Germline V gene data show CDR1 as ENHRY and CDR2 as SYGVKD. This CDR3 is CAIRTYNEQFF.

The gene calls are TRBV7-2 and TRBJ1-1; absent DNA, TCRdb's TRBD1 call cannot be checked. The CDR3 extends over 14 amino acids. CDR1 and CDR2 from the germline V gene are SGHTA and FQGNSA. This chain's CDR3 is CASSYGGLSREAFF. Full variable domain (outside the CDR3, taken from reference TRBV7-2 and TRBJ1-1): GAGVSQSPSNKVTEKGKDVELRCDPISGHTALYWYRQSLGQGLEFLIYFQGNSAPDKSGLPSDRFSAERTGGSVSTLTIQRTQQEDSAVYLCASSYGGLSREAFFGQGTRLTVV.

The chain combines TRBV4-1 with TRBJ2-2; TCRdb reports TRBD1, a call that lacks DNA to check it against. This CDR3 has 17 residues. Looked up from germline, CDR1 is MGHRA and CDR2 is YSYEKL. CDR3 region: CASSQDLGGQHTGELFF.

CDR3 protein: CASSSEADTQYF. The chain combines TRBV7-8 with TRBJ2-3. The CDR3 is made up of 12 amino acids. Germline-derived CDR1 and CDR2 are SGHVS and FQNEAQ.

This chain links TRBV28 with TRBJ2-7; TCRdb lists TRBD2, though no DNA is available to test this call. The CDR3 is 15 residues long. Germline assignment: CDR1 MDHEN and CDR2 SYDVKM. The chain's CDR3 is CASSLILAGGREQYF.

The V call is TRBV7-9, the J call TRBJ1-1. Germline loops: CDR1 SEHNR, CDR2 FQNEAQ (reference sequence). This CDR3 contains 13 residues. CDR3 amino acids: CASSHQPQAEAFF.

The chain recombines TRBV12-3 or TRBV12-4 with TRBJ2-7. The CDR3 totals 12 residues. CDR3: CASSFNPSEQYF.

J is TRBJ2-7 and V is TRBV28; TCRdb's D call of TRBD1 is untestable without DNA. CDR1 and CDR2 (germline): MDHEN, SYDVKM. The length of the CDR3 is 16 residues. This chain's CDR3 is CASSLGRDRGEYEQYF. The variable domain in full, completed from reference TRBV28 and TRBJ2-7, reads DVKVTQSSRYLVKRTGEKVFLECVQDMDHENMFWYRQDPGLGLRLIYFSYDVKMKEKGDIPEGYSVSREKKERFSLILESASTNQTSMYLCASSLGRDRGEYEQYFGPGTRLTVT.

The chain uses TRBV28 and TRBJ2-5; there is no DNA to check the TCRdb D call of TRBD1. The CDR3 covers 13 residues. CDR1 is MDHEN and CDR2 is SYDVKM in the germline V gene. The CDR3 protein is CASSLGGKETQYF.

The rearrangement joins TRBV7-9 to TRBJ1-2; there is no DNA to check the TCRdb D call of TRBD1. The CDR3 is 17 amino acids. Germline CDR1 and CDR2: SEHNR and FQNEAQ (reference sequence). CDR3 protein: CASSPGTKRRTNYGYTF. The variable domain in full, completed from reference TRBV7-9 and TRBJ1-2, reads DTGVSQNPRHKITKRGQNVTFRCDPISEHNRLYWYRQTLGQGPEFLTYFQNEAQLEKSRLLSDRFSAERPKGSFSTLEIQRTEQGDSAMYLCASSPGTKRRTNYGYTFGSGTRLTVV.

The chain links TRBV6-2 or TRBV6-3 to TRBJ2-1; TCRdb outputs TRBD1, but without DNA this stays unchecked. CDR1 is MNHEY and CDR2 is SVGEGT in the germline V gene. This CDR3 has 14 residues. The chain's CDR3 is CASSPDLTYNEQFF.